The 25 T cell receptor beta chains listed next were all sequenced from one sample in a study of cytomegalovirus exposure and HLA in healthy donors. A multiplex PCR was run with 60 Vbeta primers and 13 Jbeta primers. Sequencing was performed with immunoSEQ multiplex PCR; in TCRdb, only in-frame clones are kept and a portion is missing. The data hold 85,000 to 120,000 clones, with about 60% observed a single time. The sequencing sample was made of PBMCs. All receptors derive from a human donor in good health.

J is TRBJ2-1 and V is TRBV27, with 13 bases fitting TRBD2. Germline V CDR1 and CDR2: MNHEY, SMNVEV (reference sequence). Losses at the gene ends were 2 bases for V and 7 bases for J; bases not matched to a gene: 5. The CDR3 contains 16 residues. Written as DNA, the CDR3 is TGTGCCAGCAGTTTACCACTAGCGGGAGGGCAAAATGAGCAGTTCTTC. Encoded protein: CASSLPLAGGQNEQFF.

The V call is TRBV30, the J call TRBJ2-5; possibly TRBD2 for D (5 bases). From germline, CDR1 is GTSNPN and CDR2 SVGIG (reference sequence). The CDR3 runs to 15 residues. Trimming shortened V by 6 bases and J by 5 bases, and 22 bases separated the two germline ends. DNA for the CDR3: TGTGCCTGTCAAGAGGGCCTAGCTCGCGCGGAGACCCAGTACTTC. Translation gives CACQEGLARAETQYF.

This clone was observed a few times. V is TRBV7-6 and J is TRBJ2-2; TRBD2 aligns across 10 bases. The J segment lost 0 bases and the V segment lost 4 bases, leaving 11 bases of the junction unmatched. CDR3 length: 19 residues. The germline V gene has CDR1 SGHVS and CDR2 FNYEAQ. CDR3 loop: CASSYDGTSVTANTGELFF. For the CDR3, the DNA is TGTGCCAGCAGCTACGACGGGACTAGCGTTACCGCGAACACCGGGGAGCTGTTTTTT.

The CDR3 is CASSLGAGASGANVLTF. Written as DNA, the CDR3 is TGCGCCAGCAGCTTGGGGGCGGGGGCCTCTGGGGCCAACGTCCTGACTTTC. The chain uses TRBV5-1 and TRBJ2-6; D is perhaps TRBD2 (7 bases). V was shortened by 0 bases and J by 0 bases, with 10 bases between the two germline ends. CDR1 is SGHRS, CDR2 YFSETQ, per germline. There are 17 residues in the CDR3.

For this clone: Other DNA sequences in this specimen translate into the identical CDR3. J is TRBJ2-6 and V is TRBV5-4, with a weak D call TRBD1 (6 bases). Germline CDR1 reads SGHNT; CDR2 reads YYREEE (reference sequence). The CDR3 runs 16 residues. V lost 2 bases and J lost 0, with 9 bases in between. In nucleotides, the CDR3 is TGTGCCAGCAGCTTAGGACAGAGCTCTGGGGCCAACGTCCTGACTTTC. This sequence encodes CASSLGQSSGANVLTF.

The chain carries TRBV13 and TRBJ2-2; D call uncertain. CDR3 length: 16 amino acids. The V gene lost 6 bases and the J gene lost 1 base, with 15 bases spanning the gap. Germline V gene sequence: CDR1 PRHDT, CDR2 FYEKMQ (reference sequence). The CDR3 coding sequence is TGTGCCAGCAGTCCCTTTGAACACCTGAACACCGGGGAGCTGTTTTTT. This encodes CASSPFEHLNTGELFF.

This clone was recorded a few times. The CDR3 reads CSVQLTSTEAFF. The DNA for the CDR3 is TGCAGCGTACAGCTAACAAGCACTGAAGCTTTCTTT. The rearrangement joins TRBV29-1 to TRBJ1-1; D is unclear. Per the germline V gene, CDR1 is SQVTM and CDR2 is ANQGSEA. V was clipped by 6 bases and J by 4 bases, with 12 bases between them. The CDR3 runs 12 residues. The complete variable domain, with remaining parts taken from reference TRBV29-1 and TRBJ1-1, reads SAVISQKPSRDICQRGTSLTIQCQVDSQVTMMFWYRQQPGQSLTLIATANQGSEATYESGFVIDKFPISRPNLTFSTLTVSNMSPEDSSIYLCSVQLTSTEAFFGQGTRLTVV.

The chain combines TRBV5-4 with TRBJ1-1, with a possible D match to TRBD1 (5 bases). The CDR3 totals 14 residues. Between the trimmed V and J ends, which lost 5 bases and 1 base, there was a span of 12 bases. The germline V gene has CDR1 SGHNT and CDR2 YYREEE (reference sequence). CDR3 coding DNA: TGTGCCAGCAGGGTACTGGGGGGGAACACTGAAGCTTTCTTT. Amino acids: CASRVLGGNTEAFF.

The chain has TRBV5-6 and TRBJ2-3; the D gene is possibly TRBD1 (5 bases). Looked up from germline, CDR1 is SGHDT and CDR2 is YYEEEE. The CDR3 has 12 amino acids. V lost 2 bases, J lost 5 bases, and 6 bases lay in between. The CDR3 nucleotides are TGTGCCAGCAGCTTTCAGGGAGATACGCAGTATTTT. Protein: CASSFQGDTQYF.

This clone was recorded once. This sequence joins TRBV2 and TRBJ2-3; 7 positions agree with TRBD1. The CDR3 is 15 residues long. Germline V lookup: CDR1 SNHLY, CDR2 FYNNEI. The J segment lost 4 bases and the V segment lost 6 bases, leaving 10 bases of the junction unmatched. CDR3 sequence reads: CASRETGSEADTQYF. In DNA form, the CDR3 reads TGTGCCAGCAGAGAGACAGGGTCGGAAGCAGATACGCAGTATTTT.

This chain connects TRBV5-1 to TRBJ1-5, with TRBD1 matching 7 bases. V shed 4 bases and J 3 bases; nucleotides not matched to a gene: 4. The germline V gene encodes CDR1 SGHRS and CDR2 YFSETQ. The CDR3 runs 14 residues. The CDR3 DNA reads TGCGCCAGCAGCCCAGGGACAGACAATCAGCCCCAGCATTTT. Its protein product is CASSPGTDNQPQHF.

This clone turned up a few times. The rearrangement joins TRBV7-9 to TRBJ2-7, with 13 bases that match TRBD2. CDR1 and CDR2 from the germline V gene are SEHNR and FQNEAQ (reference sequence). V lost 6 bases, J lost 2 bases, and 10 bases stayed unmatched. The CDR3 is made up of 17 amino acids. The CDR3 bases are TGTGCCAGCAGTGGACTAGCGGGAGAGGGGGGACCCTACGAGCAGTACTTC. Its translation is CASSGLAGEGGPYEQYF.

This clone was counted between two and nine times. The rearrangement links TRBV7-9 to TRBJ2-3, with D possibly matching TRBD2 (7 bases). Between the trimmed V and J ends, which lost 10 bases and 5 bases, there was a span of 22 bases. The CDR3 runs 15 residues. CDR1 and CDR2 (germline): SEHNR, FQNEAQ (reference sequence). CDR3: CATHSGGAYVDTQYF. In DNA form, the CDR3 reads TGTGCCACCCACTCTGGGGGGGCCTATGTAGATACGCAGTATTTT.

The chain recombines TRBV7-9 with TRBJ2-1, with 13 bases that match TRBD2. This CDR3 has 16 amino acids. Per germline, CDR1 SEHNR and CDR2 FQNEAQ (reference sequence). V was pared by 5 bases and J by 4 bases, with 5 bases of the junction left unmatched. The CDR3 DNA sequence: TGTGCCAGCAGCCGCCGGACTAGCGGGAGTTACAATGAGCAGTTCTTC. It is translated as CASSRRTSGSYNEQFF.

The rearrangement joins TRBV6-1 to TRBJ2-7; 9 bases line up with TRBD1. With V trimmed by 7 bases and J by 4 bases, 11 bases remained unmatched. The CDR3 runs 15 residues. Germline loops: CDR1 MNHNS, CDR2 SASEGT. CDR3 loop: CASKTRQGDSYEQYF. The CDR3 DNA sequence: TGTGCCAGCAAAACCAGACAGGGGGATAGTTACGAGCAGTACTTC.

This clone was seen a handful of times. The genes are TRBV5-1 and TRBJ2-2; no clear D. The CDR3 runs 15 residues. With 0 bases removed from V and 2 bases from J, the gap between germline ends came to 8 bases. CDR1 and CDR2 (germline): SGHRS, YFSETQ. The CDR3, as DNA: TGCGCCAGCAGCTTGGCTCTATTCAACACCGGGGAGCTGTTTTTT. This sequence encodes CASSLALFNTGELFF.

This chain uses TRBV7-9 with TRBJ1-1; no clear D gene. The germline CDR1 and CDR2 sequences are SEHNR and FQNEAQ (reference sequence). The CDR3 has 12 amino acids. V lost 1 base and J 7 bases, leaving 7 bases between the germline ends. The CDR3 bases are TGTGCCAGCAGCTTAGGTGCCGGTGAAGCTTTCTTT. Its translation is CASSLGAGEAFF.

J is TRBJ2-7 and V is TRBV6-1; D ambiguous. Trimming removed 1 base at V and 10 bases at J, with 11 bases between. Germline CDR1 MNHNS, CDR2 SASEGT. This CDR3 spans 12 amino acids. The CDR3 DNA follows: TGTGCCAGCAGTGAAGGCTTCTTGGCCCAGTACTTC. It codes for CASSEGFLAQYF.

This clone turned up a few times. The CDR3 DNA is TGTGCCAGCAGCTCGGGACAGGGAACCCAAGAGACCCAGTACTTC. Protein sequence: CASSSGQGTQETQYF. The chain employs TRBV5-6 and TRBJ2-5; 9 nucleotides agree with TRBD1. The CDR3 consists of 15 residues. In germline, CDR1 is SGHDT, CDR2 YYEEEE. Trimming removed 3 bases from V and 1 base from J; junction bases left unmatched: 4.

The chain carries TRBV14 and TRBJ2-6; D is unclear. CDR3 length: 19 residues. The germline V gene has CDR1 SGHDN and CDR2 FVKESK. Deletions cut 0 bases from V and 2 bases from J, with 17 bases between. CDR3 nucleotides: TGTGCCAGCAGCCAAGAGGAGATTTTACCTCTTACTGGGGCCAACGTCCTGACTTTC. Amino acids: CASSQEEILPLTGANVLTF.

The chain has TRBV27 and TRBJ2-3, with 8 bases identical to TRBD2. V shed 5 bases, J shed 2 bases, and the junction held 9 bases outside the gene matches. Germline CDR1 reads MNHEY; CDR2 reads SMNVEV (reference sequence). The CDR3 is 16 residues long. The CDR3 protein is CASSPLSGGPTDTQYF. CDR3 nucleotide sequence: TGTGCCAGCAGTCCCCTTTCGGGAGGGCCCACAGATACGCAGTATTTT.

The CDR3 here is CASSLGQGKEGYTF. The DNA of the CDR3 is TGCGCCAGCAGCCTAGGACAGGGAAAAGAGGGCTACACCTTC. The chain carries TRBV4-1 and TRBJ1-2; TRBD1 matches 8 bases. This CDR3 has 14 amino acids. Germline loops: CDR1 MGHRA, CDR2 YSYEKL. Unmatched junction bases numbered 9, after V lost 4 bases and J lost 8 bases.

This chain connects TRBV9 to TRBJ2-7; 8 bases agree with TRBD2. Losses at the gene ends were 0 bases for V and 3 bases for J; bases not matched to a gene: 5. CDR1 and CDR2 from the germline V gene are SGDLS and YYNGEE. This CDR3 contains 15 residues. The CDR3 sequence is CASSVGAGGLYEQYF. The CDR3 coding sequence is TGTGCCAGCAGCGTAGGGGCGGGAGGCCTCTACGAGCAGTACTTC. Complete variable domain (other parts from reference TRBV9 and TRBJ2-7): DSGVTQTPKHLITATGQRVTLRCSPRSGDLSVYWYQQSLDQGLQFLIQYYNGEERAKGNILERFSAQQFPDLHSELNLSSLELGDSALYFCASSVGAGGLYEQYFGPGTRLTVT.

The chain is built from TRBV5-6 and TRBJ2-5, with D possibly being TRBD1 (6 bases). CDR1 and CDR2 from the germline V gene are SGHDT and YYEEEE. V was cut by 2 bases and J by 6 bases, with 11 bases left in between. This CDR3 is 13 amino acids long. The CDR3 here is CASSFSRGQTQYF. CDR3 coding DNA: TGTGCCAGCAGCTTCTCCAGGGGTCAGACCCAGTACTTC.

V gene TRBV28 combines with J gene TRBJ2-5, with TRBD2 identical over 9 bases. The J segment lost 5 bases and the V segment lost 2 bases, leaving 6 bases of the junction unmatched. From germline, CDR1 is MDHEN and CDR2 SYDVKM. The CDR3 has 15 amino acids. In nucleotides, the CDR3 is TGTGCCAGCAGTTTAGTAACTAGCGGGTCGGAGACCCAGTACTTC. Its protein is CASSLVTSGSETQYF.